This T cell receptor (beta chain) derives from a study of blood T cell repertoires in COVID-19. Germline CDR1 is MGHDK and CDR2 is SYGVNS. V lost 1 base to trimming and J lost 5 bases, with 11 bases between them. The CDR3 covers 14 residues. Some clones are missing from TCRdb's copy, which holds only in-frame ones; the method was immunoSEQ multiplex PCR. The profile covers around 160,000 clones, with 75% to 85% appearing a single time and approximately 10% taken by the ten largest. The TCR comes from a human donor in a cohort sampled during active COVID-19. What was sequenced was peripheral blood. The rearrangement links TRBV25-1 to TRBJ1-2; D is unresolved. For the CDR3, the DNA is TGTGCCAGCAGTGAATGGGCAGATGTGTATGGCTACACCTTC. Its protein product is CASSEWADVYGYTF.